This paragraph covers one T cell receptor beta chain sequence. The target antigen is unknown. PCR amplification relied on 60 Vbeta primers (plus 13 Jbeta primers). TCRdb's table, derived via immunoSEQ multiplex PCR, lists solely in-frame clones and lacks some. The sample consists of 85,000 to 130,000 clones, 65% to 85% of them appearing once. The data belong to a study of cytomegalovirus exposure and HLA in healthy donors. Study-wide results and caveats: In vitro, a few CMV-associated chains proved specific for CMV antigens. Of the V segments, some could not be distinguished, including TRBV6-2 and TRBV6-3, and were excluded. Some public TCRs appeared in many individuals, while most sequences were rare.

The germline V gene encodes CDR1 SNHLY and CDR2 FYNNEI. This CDR3 spans 14 amino acids. V lost 7 bases, J lost 6 bases, and 5 bases stayed unmatched. The sample consisted of PBMCs. The chain couples TRBV2 to TRBJ1-5; TRBD1 matches at 11 bases. The receptor was isolated from a male donor in good health and CMV-seropositive. The CDR3 DNA reads as TGTGCCAGCAATGGACAGGGGGCGAGTCAGCCCCAGCATTTT. It translates to CASNGQGASQPQHF.